This T cell receptor (beta chain) was recorded in a study of T cell responses to AZD1222 COVID-19 vaccine. Germline V gene sequence: CDR1 SGHKS, CDR2 YYEKEE (reference sequence). The CDR3 length is 13 residues. Trimming took off 2 bases at V and 1 base at J, with 6 bases between the two ends. TCRdb keeps only in-frame clones here, not all; method: immunoSEQ multiplex PCR. The sample consists of fewer than 150,000 clones, about nine tenths of them appearing once. V usage is TRBV5-5 and J usage is TRBJ1-1; no reliable D call. The specimen was peripheral blood, collected 28 days after the second AZD1222 dose. The TCR originated in an adult who received the AZD1222 COVID-19 vaccine. CDR3 in amino acids: CASSFDSNTEAFF. The CDR3 DNA reads TGTGCCAGCAGCTTCGACTCGAACACTGAAGCTTTCTTT.